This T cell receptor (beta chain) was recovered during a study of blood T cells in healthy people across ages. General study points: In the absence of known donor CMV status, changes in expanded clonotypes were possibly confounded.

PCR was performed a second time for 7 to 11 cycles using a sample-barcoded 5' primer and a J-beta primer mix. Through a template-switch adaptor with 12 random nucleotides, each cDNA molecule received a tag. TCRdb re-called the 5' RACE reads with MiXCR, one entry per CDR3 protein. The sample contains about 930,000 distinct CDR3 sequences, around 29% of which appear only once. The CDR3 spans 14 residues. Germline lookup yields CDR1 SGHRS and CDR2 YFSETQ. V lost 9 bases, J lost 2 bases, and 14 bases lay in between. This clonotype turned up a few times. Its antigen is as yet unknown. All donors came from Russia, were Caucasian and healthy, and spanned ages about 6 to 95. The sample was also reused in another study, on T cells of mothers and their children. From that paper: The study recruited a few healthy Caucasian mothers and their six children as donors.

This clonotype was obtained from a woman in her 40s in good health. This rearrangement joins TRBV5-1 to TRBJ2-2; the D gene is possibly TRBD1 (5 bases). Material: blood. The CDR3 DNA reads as TGCGCCATCTCCCAGGGCTCCAACACCGGGGAGCTGTTTTTT. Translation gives CAISQGSNTGELFF.